This T cell receptor (beta chain) was found in a study of CXCR3-negative and CXCR3-positive naive CD8 T cells. Concerning this clonotype itself: No antigen is known for it.

Germline assignment: CDR1 SNHLY and CDR2 FYNNEI. The CDR3 spans 14 residues. The authors prepared UMI-labeled TRB cDNA libraries by 5' RACE. Each CDR3 protein gets one entry in TCRdb, which reprocessed the 5' RACE reads and gives no DNA. The sample data list roughly 140,000 distinct CDR3 sequences. Broader study findings: Hydrophobicity of TRB CDR3s was greater in CXCR3-positive naive cells than in CXCR3-negative naive cells.

The sample taken for sequencing was naive CXCR3+ CD8+ T cells from blood. Subset meaning: CD45RO-CCR7+CD27+CD95- naive CD8+ T cells expressing CXCR3 (TNR3+). The sequence was collected from a human donor in good health. Some clones in this sample may be carry-over from other donors' samples. The chain couples TRBV2 to TRBJ2-5; TCRdb names TRBD2, which stays unverified in the absence of DNA. The chain's CDR3 is CASSERPGGETQYF.